The sequence of this T cell receptor (beta chain) was determined in a study of identical twins. The CDR3 contains 18 residues. From germline, CDR1 is SGHVS and CDR2 FQNEAQ. Trimming removed 1 base from V and 5 bases from J; junction bases left unmatched: 16. The table lists this clonotype with a few counts. TCRdb processed the 5' RACE reads anew with MiXCR; each CDR3 protein has one entry. Among about 890,000 distinct CDR3 sequences, 12% were seen once, and the ten largest hold around 1.5%. These records were also assigned to another study, of yellow fever vaccine responses in identical twins.

The sequenced sample was PBMCs. This chain joins TRBV7-8 and TRBJ2-7, with 8 bases identical to TRBD2. This TCR was recovered from a young woman in good health. CDR3 DNA: TGTGCCAGCAGCTTAGGGCCGGGGGGGGCGGGAGTTTCCGACGAGCAGTACTTC. Protein: CASSLGPGGAGVSDEQYF.